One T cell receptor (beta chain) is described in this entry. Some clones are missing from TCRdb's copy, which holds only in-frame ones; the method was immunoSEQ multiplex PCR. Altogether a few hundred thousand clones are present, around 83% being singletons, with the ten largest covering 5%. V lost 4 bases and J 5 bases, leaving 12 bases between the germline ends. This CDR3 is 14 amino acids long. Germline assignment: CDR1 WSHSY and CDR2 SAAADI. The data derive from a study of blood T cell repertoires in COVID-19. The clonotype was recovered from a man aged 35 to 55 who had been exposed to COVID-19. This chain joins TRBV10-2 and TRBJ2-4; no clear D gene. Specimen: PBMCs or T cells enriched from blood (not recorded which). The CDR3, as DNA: TGCGCCAGCAGTGTATCCGGGTCTCAAAACATTCAGTACTTC. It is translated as CASSVSGSQNIQYF.